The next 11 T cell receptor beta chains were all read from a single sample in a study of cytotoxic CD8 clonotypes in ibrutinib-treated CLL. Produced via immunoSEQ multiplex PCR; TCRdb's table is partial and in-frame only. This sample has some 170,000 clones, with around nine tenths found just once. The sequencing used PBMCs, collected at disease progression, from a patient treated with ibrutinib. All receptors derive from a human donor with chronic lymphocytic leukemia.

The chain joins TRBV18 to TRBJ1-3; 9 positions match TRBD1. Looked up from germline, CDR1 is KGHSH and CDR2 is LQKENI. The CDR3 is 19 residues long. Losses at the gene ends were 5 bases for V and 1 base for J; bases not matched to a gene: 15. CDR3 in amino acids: CASSERVKDRGQSGNTIYF. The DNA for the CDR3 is TGTGCCAGCTCAGAACGCGTCAAGGACAGGGGACAATCTGGAAACACCATATATTTT.

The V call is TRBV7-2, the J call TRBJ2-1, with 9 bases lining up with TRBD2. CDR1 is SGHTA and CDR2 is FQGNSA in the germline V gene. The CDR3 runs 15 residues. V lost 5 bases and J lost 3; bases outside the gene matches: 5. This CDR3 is CASSPRTSVYNEQFF. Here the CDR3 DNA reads TGTGCCAGCAGCCCACGGACTAGCGTCTACAATGAGCAGTTCTTC.

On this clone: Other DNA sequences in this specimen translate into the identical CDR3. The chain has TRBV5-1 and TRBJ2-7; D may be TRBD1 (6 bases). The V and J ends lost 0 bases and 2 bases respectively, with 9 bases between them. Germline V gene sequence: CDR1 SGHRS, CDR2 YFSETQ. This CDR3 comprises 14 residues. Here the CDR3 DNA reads TGCGCCAGCAGCTTGGACAGGGTCACCTACGAGCAGTACTTC. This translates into CASSLDRVTYEQYF.

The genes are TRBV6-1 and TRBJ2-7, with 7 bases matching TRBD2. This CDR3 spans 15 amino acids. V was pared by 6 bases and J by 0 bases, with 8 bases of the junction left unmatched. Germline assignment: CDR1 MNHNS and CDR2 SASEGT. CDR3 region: CASRLNSGLSYEQYF. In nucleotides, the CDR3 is TGTGCCAGCAGGTTAAATAGCGGGCTCTCCTACGAGCAGTACTTC.

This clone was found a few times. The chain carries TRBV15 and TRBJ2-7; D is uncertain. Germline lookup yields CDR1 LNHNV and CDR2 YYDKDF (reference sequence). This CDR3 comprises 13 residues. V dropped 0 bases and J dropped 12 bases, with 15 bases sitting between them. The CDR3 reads CATSRDYRLDPYF. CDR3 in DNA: TGTGCCACCAGCAGAGATTATCGGCTAGATCCGTACTTC.

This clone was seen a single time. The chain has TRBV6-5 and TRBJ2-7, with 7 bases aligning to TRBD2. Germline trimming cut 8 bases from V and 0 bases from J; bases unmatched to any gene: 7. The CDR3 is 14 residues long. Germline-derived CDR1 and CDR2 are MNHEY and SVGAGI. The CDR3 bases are TGTGCCAGCCATTCTAGCGGTTCCTCCTACGAGCAGTACTTC. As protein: CASHSSGSSYEQYF.

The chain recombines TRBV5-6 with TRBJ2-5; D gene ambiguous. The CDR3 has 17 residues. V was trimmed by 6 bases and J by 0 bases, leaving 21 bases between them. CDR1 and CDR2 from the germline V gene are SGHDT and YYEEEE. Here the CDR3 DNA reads TGTGCCAGCAATTCGGACCCTTCACTCGGCCACCAAGAGACCCAGTACTTC. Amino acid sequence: CASNSDPSLGHQETQYF.

CDR3 nucleotides: TGTGCCTGGAGAAAGAACACTGAAGCTTTCTTT. Protein product: CAWRKNTEAFF. This sequence joins TRBV30 and TRBJ1-1; D unclear. In germline, CDR1 is GTSNPN, CDR2 SVGIG (reference sequence). With 3 bases removed from V and 1 base from J, the gap between germline ends came to 3 bases. The CDR3 is made up of 11 amino acids.

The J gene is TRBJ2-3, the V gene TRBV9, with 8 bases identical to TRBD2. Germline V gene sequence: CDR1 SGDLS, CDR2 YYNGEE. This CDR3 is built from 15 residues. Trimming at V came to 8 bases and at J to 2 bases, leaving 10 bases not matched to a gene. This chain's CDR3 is CASTGSGSVTDTQYF. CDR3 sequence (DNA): TGTGCCAGTACCGGGAGCGGGAGCGTCACAGATACGCAGTATTTT.

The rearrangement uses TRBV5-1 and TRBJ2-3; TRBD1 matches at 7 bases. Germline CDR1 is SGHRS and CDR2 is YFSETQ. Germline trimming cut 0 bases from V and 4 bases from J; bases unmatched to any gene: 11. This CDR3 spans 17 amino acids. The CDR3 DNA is TGCGCCAGCAGCTTGGTTGGGACAGTAGTTGGAGCAGATACGCAGTATTTT. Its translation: CASSLVGTVVGADTQYF.

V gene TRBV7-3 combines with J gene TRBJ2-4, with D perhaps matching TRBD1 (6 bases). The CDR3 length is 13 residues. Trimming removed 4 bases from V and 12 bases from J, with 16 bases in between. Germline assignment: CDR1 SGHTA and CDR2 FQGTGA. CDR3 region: CASSSNREGDQYF. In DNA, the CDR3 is TGTGCCAGCAGCTCGAACAGGGAAGGGGATCAGTACTTC.